Listed below are T cell receptor beta chains from one sample, sequenced in a study of OX40 agonist ivuxolimab in advanced cancers. TCRdb's copy holds only in-frame clones and misses some; the assay was immunoSEQ multiplex PCR. The table shows some 27,000 clones, with 65% to 90% occurring only once. The sample in question was CD4+ or CD8+ T cells sorted from blood, obtained in a trial of the OX40 agonist ivuxolimab. The receptors were gathered from an adult with an advanced solid tumor such as melanoma, head and neck, liver or kidney cancer. CDR3s include the opening cysteine and the closing phenylalanine or tryptophan. A D gene is named only where the DNA matches it firmly. A clone size is listed for some rows: how often the clone was seen (once, few, many), or a class if it is expanded.

j_call cdr3_length v_call d_call clone_size cdr3_nt cdr3_aa
TRBJ1-1 13 TRBV4-3 . . TGCGCCAGCAGCCAATGGGGGAACACTGAAGCTTTCTTT CASSQWGNTEAFF
TRBJ2-3 15 TRBV5-1 . . TGCGCCAGCAGCTCGATAGCGGAGAACACAGATACGCAGTATTTT CASSSIAENTDTQYF
TRBJ2-2 14 TRBV5-1 . . TGCGCCAGCAGCTTGTTAGGGGGAACCGGGGAGCTGTTTTTT CASSLLGGTGELFF
TRBJ1-6 15 TRBV14 . . TGTGCCAGCAGCCAGCAGGGGATAGGTAATTCACCCCTCCACTTT CASSQQGIGNSPLHF
TRBJ1-5 15 TRBV6-5 TRBD1 . TGTGCCAGCACCGGACAGGGGAAGGTCAATCAGCCCCAGCATTTT CASTGQGKVNQPQHF
TRBJ2-7 10 TRBV11-2 . . TGTGCCAGCAGCTTTCGAGAGCAGTACTTC CASSFREQYF
TRBJ2-1 13 TRBV27 . . TGTGCCAGCAGCCCCGGGACAACGGGTAGCCAGTTCTTC CASSPGTTGSQFF
TRBJ2-7 16 TRBV6-1 . . TGTGCCAGCAGTGGGGTTGGAGGGACTCCCGCGGGCGAGCAGTACTTC CASSGVGGTPAGEQYF
TRBJ2-7 13 TRBV27 . . TGTGCCAGCAGTTTGAGGGTCTCCTACGAGCAGTACTTC CASSLRVSYEQYF
TRBJ2-7 14 TRBV6-1 . . TGTGCCAGCAGTGAAGGTTTGGCCTCCTACGAGCAGTACTTC CASSEGLASYEQYF
TRBJ2-3 15 TRBV7-3 . . TGTGCCAGCAGCTTAACTGGCGGAGACACAGATACGCAGTATTTT CASSLTGGDTDTQYF
TRBJ2-1 15 TRBV11-2 TRBD2 . TGTGCCAGCAGGCTGGGGGGGAGCTCCTACAATGAGCAGTTCTTC CASRLGGSSYNEQFF
TRBJ2-7 14 TRBV7-9 TRBD2 once TGTGCCAGCAGCTCTCAGACTAGCCGTAACGAGCAGTACTTC CASSSQTSRNEQYF
TRBJ1-1 13 TRBV27 . . TGTGCCAGCAGTTACGGACCGAACACTGAAGCTTTCTTT CASSYGPNTEAFF
TRBJ1-2 13 TRBV30 . once TGTGCCTGGGAGGACGGGTCTAACTATGGCTACACCTTC CAWEDGSNYGYTF
TRBJ1-5 15 TRBV2 TRBD1 . TGTGCCAGCAGCTCGACAGGGGGCTACAATCAGCCCCAGCATTTT CASSSTGGYNQPQHF
TRBJ1-2 15 TRBV7-6 . . TGTGCCAGCAGCTTAGGAGCAGGAGCCGCTTATGGCTACACCTTC CASSLGAGAAYGYTF
TRBJ1-6 17 TRBV7-6 TRBD1 . TGTGCCAGCAGCGATACCGGGACAGGGTGGGGTAATTCACCCCTCCACTTT CASSDTGTGWGNSPLHF
TRBJ1-5 18 TRBV6-1 . . TGTGCCAGCAGTGATCACTCGGGACTGCTGTTAGAGGCGCAGCCCCAGCATTTT CASSDHSGLLLEAQPQHF
TRBJ1-2 15 TRBV21-1 . once TGTGCCAGCAGCGCGCAGGGGGCTACGAACTATGGCTACACCTTC CASSAQGATNYGYTF
TRBJ1-2 16 TRBV9 . . TGTGCCAGCAGTGTACCGGGCCACTACTTTAACTATGGCTACACCTTC CASSVPGHYFNYGYTF
TRBJ1-6 14 TRBV27 . . TGTGCCAGCAGTTTGTCGGGGGGACACTCACCCCTCCACTTT CASSLSGGHSPLHF
TRBJ2-3 16 TRBV5-6 . . TGTGCCAGCAGCTTGGCAGTGTACAGGAGCACAGATACGCAGTATTTT CASSLAVYRSTDTQYF
TRBJ2-5 14 TRBV7-9 TRBD1 . TGTGCCAGCAGTCACGGACAGGACCCGGAGACCCAGTACTTC CASSHGQDPETQYF
TRBJ1-6 15 TRBV5-4 . . TGTGCCAGCAGCTTGCGGGGGTCCTATAATTCACCCCTCCACTTT CASSLRGSYNSPLHF
TRBJ1-1 11 TRBV6-1 . . TGTGCCAGCAATCGGGACGCAAAAGCTTTCTTT CASNRDAKAFF
TRBJ1-2 15 TRBV11-2 . . TGTGCCAGCAGCTCTACGAACGAAGCTAACTATGGCTACACCTTC CASSSTNEANYGYTF
TRBJ1-2 14 TRBV4-1 . . TGCGCCAGCAGCCAAGAAGGGGGGCTTTATGGCTACACCTTC CASSQEGGLYGYTF
TRBJ2-3 16 TRBV4-2 TRBD2 medium-sized TGTGCCAGCAGCCAAGAAGCGGGGGGCGGCACAGATACGCAGTATTTT CASSQEAGGGTDTQYF
TRBJ1-5 15 TRBV6-1 . . TGTGCCAGCAGTGAAGCAGGCTATAGCAATCAGCCCCAGCATTTT CASSEAGYSNQPQHF
TRBJ1-5 15 TRBV4-2 TRBD1 . TGTGCCAGCAGCCAAGATATGGAGGGGGCTCAGCCCCAGCATTTT CASSQDMEGAQPQHF
TRBJ2-7 13 TRBV7-9 . once TGTGCCAGCAGCCCAGCAGGGACGTCTGAGCAGTACTTC CASSPAGTSEQYF
TRBJ1-1 16 TRBV10-3 . . TGTGCCATCAGTGAGTCAGCTTACAGTCGCAACACTGAAGCTTTCTTT CAISESAYSRNTEAFF
TRBJ2-3 16 TRBV5-5 . . TGTGCCAGCAGCCTGGTGTCCGTTGGGGGAGCCGATACGCAGTATTTT CASSLVSVGGADTQYF
TRBJ2-2 14 TRBV7-9 . . TGTGCCAGCAGCTCGGGACTCAGAACCGGGGAGCTGTTTTTT CASSSGLRTGELFF
TRBJ2-3 15 TRBV4-2 . . TGTGCCAGCAGCCAAGAGCTTACCAACACAGATACGCAGTATTTT CASSQELTNTDTQYF
TRBJ2-3 15 TRBV5-6 TRBD1 once TGTGCCAGCAGAACGACAGGGGTCAGCACAGATACGCAGTATTTT CASRTTGVSTDTQYF
TRBJ2-7 11 TRBV20-1 . . TGCAGTGCCGATAGGGGCCGCGAGCAGTACTTC CSADRGREQYF
TRBJ2-4 16 TRBV7-9 TRBD1 few TGTGCCAGCAGCCCACAGGGGACACTAGCCAAAAACATTCAGTACTTC CASSPQGTLAKNIQYF
TRBJ2-6 13 TRBV29-1 . once TGCAGCGTTGACGAGTCTGGGGCCAACGTCCTGACTTTC CSVDESGANVLTF
TRBJ2-1 16 TRBV6-5 . . TGTGCCAGCAGTTACGAGCGGTCCGGACCCTACAATGAGCAGTTCTTC CASSYERSGPYNEQFF
TRBJ1-5 14 TRBV4-1 . . TGCGCCAGCAGCCGGGTTCTCAGCAATCAGCCCCAGCATTTT CASSRVLSNQPQHF